The entry that follows covers one TCR beta chain sequence. Its antigen remains unknown. The source of the sample is a study of Ad26.COV2.S vaccination and SARS-CoV-2 variants. General study findings and limits: TCR breadth and depth analyses may have underestimated total T cell responses.

Treatment described: 15 to 20 received Ad26.COV2.S at low or high dose, single or two shots; about five received placebo; per-sample allocation not given. Material that was analyzed had been drawn on day 63 after the first vaccine or placebo injection. This CDR3 has 16 amino acids. The germline V and J ends were trimmed by 0 bases and 5 bases, with 12 bases remaining between them. Germline CDR1 reads SGHRS; CDR2 reads YFSETQ. Measured with immunoSEQ multiplex PCR; TCRdb has only the in-frame clones, and not every one. The sample includes 350,000 to 500,000 clones, roughly nine tenths of them seen just once.

This chain joins TRBV5-1 and TRBJ1-6; tentative D call: TRBD1 (6 bases). The sequence was obtained from a person between 18 and 65 years old who received the Ad26.COV2.S COVID-19 vaccine or a placebo. Sequences were derived from peripheral blood, sampled in a trial of Ad26.COV2.S vaccine versus placebo. Here the CDR3 reads CASSLGDTNHNSPLHF. The CDR3 bases are TGCGCCAGCAGCTTGGGGGACACTAATCATAATTCACCCCTCCACTTT.